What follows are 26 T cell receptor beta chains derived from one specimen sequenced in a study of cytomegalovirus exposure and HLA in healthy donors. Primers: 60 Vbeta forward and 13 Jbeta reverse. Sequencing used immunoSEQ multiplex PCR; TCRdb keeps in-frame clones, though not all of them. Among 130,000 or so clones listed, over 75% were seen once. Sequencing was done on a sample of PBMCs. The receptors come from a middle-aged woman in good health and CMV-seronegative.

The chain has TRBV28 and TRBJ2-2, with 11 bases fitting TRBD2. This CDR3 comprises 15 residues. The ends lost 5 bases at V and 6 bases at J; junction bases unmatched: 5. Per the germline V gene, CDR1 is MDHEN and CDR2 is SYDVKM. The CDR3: CASSGLAGGAGELFF. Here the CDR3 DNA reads TGTGCCAGCAGTGGCCTAGCGGGAGGCGCCGGGGAGCTGTTTTTT. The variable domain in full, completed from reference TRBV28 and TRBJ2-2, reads DVKVTQSSRYLVKRTGEKVFLECVQDMDHENMFWYRQDPGLGLRLIYFSYDVKMKEKGDIPEGYSVSREKKERFSLILESASTNQTSMYLCASSGLAGGAGELFFGEGSRLTVL.

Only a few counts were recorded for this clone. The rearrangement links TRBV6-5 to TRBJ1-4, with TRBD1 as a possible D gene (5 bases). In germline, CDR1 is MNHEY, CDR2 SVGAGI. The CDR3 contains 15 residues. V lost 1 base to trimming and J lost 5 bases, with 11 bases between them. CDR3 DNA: TGTGCCAGCAGTTACTGGTCAGGGATAAATGAAAAACTGTTTTTT. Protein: CASSYWSGINEKLFF.

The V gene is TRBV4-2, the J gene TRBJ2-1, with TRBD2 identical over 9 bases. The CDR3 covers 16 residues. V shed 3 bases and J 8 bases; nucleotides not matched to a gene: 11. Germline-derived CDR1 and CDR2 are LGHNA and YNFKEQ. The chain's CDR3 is CASSQLSGSSRDEQFF. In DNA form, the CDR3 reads TGTGCCAGCAGCCAGCTTAGCGGGAGCTCGCGCGATGAGCAGTTCTTC.

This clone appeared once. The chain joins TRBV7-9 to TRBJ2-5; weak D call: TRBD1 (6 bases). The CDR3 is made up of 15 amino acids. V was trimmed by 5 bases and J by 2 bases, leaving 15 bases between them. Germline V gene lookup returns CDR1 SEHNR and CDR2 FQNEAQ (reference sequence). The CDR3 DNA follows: TGTGCCAGCAGCGGTACAGGGTACTCGCAAGAGACCCAGTACTTC. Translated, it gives CASSGTGYSQETQYF. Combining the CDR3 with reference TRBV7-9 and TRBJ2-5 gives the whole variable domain DTGVSQNPRHKITKRGQNVTFRCDPISEHNRLYWYRQTLGQGPEFLTYFQNEAQLEKSRLLSDRFSAERPKGSFSTLEIQRTEQGDSAMYLCASSGTGYSQETQYFGPGTRLLVL.

The CDR3 region has the DNA TGTGCCAGTGTTGGGACGACAGGGCGGGGTAGCAATCAGCCCCAGCATTTT. It yields the protein CASVGTTGRGSNQPQHF. The rearrangement uses TRBV28 and TRBJ1-5; 7 bases agree with TRBD1. This CDR3 spans 17 amino acids. CDR1 MDHEN and CDR2 SYDVKM come from the germline V gene. The J segment lost 0 bases and the V segment lost 9 bases, leaving 14 bases of the junction unmatched.

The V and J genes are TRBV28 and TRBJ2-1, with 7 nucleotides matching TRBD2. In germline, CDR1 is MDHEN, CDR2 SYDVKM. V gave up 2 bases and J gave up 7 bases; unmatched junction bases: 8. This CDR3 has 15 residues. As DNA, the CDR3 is TGTGCCAGCAGTTTAATTGGCGGGAGTACGAATGAGCAGTTCTTC. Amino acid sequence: CASSLIGGSTNEQFF.

CDR3 coding DNA: TGTGCCAGCAGCTTTCGGGTAGCTGGAAACACCATATATTTT. Protein product: CASSFRVAGNTIYF. The genes are TRBV5-8 and TRBJ1-3; D ambiguous. The CDR3 covers 14 residues. Trimming removed 2 bases at V and 2 bases at J, with 8 bases between. Germline values: CDR1 SGHTS, CDR2 YDEGEE.

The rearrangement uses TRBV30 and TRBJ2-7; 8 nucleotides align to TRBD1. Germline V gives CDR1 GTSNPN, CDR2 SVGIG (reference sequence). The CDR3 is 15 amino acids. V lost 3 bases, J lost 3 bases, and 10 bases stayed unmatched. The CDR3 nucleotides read TGTGCCTGGAGCGGCAGACAGGGGTTCCTCTACGAGCAGTACTTC. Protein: CAWSGRQGFLYEQYF.

The CDR3 DNA is TGTGCCAGCCTGGGGGGGACCATTCAGTACTTC. Translated, it gives CASLGGTIQYF. The chain is built from TRBV6-5 and TRBJ2-4, with 7 bases identical to TRBD2. CDR1 is MNHEY and CDR2 is SVGAGI in the germline V gene. The CDR3 totals 11 residues. Losses at the gene ends were 8 bases for V and 9 bases for J; bases not matched to a gene: 4.

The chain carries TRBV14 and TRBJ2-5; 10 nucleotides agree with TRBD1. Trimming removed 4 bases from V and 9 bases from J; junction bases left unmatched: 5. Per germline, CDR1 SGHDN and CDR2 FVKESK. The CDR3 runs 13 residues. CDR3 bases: TGTGCCAGCAGCCCTGGGACAGGGGTTTCCCAGTACTTC. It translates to CASSPGTGVSQYF.

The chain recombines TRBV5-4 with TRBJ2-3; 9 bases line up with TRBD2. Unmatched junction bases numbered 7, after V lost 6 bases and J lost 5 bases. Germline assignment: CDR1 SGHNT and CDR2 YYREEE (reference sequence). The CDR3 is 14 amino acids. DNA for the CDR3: TGTGCCAGCACAAGCGGGGGGAGCGGAGATACGCAGTATTTT. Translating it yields CASTSGGSGDTQYF.

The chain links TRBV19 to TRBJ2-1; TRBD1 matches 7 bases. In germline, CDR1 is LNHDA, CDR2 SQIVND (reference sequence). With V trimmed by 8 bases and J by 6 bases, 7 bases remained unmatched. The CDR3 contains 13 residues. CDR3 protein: CASRQGRGNEQFF. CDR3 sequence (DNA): TGTGCCAGTCGACAGGGACGCGGCAATGAGCAGTTCTTC.

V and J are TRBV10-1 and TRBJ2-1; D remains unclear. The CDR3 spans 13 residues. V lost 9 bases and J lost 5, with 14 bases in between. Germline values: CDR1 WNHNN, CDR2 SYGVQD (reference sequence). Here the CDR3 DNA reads TGCGCCAGATCCCCCGACAACGACAATGAGCAGTTCTTC. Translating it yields CARSPDNDNEQFF.

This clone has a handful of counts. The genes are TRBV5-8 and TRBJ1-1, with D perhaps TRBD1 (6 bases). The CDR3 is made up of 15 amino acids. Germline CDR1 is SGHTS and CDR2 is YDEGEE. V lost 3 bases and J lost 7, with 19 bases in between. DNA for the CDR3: TGTGCCAGCAGCTGGGGGGGCAGGGCGCGCATTGAAGCTTTCTTT. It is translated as CASSWGGRARIEAFF.

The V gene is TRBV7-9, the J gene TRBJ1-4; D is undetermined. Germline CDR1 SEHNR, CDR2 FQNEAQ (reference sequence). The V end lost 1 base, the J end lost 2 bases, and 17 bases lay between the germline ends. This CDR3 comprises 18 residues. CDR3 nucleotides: TGTGCCAGCAGCTTAGGGAGCCAAGGAGCGGCCACTAATGAAAAACTGTTTTTT. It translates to CASSLGSQGAATNEKLFF.

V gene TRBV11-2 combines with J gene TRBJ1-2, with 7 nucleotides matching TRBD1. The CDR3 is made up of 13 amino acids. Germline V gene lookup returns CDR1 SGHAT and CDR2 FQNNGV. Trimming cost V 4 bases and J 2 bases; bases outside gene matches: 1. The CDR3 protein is CASSSGGNYGYTF. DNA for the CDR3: TGTGCCAGCAGCTCAGGGGGGAACTATGGCTACACCTTC. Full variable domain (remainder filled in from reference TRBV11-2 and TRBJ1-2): EAGVAQSPRYKIIEKRQSVAFWCNPISGHATLYWYQQILGQGPKLLIQFQNNGVVDDSQLPKDRFSAERLKGVDSTLKIQPAKLEDSAVYLCASSSGGNYGYTFGSGTRLTVV.

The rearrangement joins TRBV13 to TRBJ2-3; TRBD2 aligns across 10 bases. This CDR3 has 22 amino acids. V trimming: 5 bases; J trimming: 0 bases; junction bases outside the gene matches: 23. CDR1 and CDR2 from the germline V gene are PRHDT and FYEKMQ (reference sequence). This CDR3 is CASSPPFWTSGDIMESTDTQYF. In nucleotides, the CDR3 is TGTGCCAGCAGCCCTCCTTTCTGGACTAGCGGAGATATTATGGAAAGCACAGATACGCAGTATTTT.

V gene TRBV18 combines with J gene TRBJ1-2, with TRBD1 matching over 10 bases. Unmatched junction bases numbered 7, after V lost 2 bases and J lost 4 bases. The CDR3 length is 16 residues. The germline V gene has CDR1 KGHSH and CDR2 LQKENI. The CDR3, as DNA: TGTGCCAGCTCACCATTGATCAGGGACAGGGGCTATGGCTACACCTTC. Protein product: CASSPLIRDRGYGYTF.

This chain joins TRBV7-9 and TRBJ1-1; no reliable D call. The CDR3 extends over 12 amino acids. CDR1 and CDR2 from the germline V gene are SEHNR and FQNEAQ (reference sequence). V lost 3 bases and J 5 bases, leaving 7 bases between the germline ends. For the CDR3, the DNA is TGTGCCAGCAGCTTCGGGAGAACTGAAGCTTTCTTT. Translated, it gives CASSFGRTEAFF. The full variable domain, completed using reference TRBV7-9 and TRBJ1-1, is DTGVSQNPRHKITKRGQNVTFRCDPISEHNRLYWYRQTLGQGPEFLTYFQNEAQLEKSRLLSDRFSAERPKGSFSTLEIQRTEQGDSAMYLCASSFGRTEAFFGQGTRLTVV.

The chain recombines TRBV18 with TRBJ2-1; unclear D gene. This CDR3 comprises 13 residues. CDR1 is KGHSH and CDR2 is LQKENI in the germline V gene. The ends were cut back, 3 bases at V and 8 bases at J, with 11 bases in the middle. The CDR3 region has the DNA TGTGCCAGCTCACCGGCCGAAGAACATGAGCAGTTCTTC. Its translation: CASSPAEEHEQFF.

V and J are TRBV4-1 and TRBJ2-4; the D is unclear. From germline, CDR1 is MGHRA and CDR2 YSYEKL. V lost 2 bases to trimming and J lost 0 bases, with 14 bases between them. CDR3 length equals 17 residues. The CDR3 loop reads CASSQPGVKLAKNIQYF. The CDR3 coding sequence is TGCGCCAGCAGCCAACCTGGAGTCAAACTAGCCAAAAACATTCAGTACTTC.

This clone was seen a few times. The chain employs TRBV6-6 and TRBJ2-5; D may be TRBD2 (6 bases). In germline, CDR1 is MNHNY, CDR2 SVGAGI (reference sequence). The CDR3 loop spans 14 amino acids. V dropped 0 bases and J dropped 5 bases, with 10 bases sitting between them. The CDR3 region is CASSYSRLAETQYF. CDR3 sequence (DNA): TGTGCCAGCAGTTACTCTCGGCTAGCGGAGACCCAGTACTTC.

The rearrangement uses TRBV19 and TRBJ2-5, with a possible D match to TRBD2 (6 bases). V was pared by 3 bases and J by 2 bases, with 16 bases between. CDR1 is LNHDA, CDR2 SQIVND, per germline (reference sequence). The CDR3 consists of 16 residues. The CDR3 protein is CASSIEPAGLQETQYF. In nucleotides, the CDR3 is TGTGCCAGTAGTATCGAACCAGCGGGCCTACAAGAGACCCAGTACTTC. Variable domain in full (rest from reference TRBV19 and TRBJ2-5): DGGITQSPKYLFRKEGQNVTLSCEQNLNHDAMYWYRQDPGQGLRLIYYSQIVNDFQKGDIAEGYSVSREKKESFPLTVTSAQKNPTAFYLCASSIEPAGLQETQYFGPGTRLLVL.

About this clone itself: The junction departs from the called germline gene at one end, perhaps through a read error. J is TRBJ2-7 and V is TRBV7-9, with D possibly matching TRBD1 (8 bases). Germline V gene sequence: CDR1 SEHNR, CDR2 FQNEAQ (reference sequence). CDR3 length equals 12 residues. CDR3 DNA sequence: TGTTCCAGTGGACAGGGAGGGGACGAGCAGTACTTC. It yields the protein CSSGQGGDEQYF.

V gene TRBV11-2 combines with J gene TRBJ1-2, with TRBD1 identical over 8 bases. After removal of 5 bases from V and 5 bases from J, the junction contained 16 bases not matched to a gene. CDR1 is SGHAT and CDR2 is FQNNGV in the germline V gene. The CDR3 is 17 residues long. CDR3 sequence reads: CASSINLGTGPLYGYTF. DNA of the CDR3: TGTGCCAGCAGCATAAACCTCGGGACAGGACCTTTGTATGGCTACACCTTC.

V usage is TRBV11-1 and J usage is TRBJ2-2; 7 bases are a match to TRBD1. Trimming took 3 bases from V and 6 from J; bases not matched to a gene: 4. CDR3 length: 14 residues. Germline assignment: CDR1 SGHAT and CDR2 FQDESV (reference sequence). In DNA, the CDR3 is TGTGCCAGCAGCTTGCGACAGGGTTCCGGGGAGCTGTTTTTT. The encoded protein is CASSLRQGSGELFF.